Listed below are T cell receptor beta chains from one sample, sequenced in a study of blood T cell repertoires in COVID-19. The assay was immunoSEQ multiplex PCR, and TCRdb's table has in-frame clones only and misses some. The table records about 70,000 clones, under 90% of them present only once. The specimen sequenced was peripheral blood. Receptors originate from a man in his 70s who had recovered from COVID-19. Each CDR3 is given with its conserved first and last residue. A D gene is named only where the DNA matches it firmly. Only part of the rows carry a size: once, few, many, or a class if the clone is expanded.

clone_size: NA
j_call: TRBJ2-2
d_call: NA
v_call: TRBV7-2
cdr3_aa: CASSSDRLTGELFF
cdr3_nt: TGTGCCAGCAGCTCAGACAGGTTAACCGGGGAGCTGTTTTTT

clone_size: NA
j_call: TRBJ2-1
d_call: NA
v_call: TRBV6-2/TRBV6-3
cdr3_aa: CASSYQATNEQFF
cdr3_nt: TGTGCCAGCAGTTACCAGGCTACCAATGAGCAGTTCTTC

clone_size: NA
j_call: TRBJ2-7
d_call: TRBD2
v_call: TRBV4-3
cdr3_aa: CASSQDRGLVSIYEQYF
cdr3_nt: TGCGCCAGCAGCCAAGATCGCGGACTAGTTTCAATTTACGAGCAGTACTTC

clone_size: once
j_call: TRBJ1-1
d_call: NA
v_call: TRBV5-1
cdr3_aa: CASSLATGNTEAFF
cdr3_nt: TGCGCCAGCAGCTTGGCCACAGGGAACACTGAAGCTTTCTTT

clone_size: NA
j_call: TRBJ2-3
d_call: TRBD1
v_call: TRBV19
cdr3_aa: CASSHIGLGTGTDTQYF
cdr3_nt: TGTGCCAGTAGTCACATTGGGTTGGGGACAGGGACAGATACGCAGTATTTT

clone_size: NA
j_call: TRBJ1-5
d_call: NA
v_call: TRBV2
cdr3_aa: CASSPTGGASQPQHF
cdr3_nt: TGTGCCAGCAGCCCGACGGGGGGGGCGAGTCAGCCCCAGCATTTT

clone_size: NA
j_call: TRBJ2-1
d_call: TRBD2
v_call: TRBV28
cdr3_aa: CASSFELAGSGEQFF
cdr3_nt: TGTGCCAGCAGTTTTGAACTAGCGGGAAGTGGTGAGCAGTTCTTC

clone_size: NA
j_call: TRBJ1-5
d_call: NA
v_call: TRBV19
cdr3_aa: CASSPRGGAQPQHF
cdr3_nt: TGTGCCAGTAGCCCCCGGGGGGGCGCCCAGCCCCAGCATTTT

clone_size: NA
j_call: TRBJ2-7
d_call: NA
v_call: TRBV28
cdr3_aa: CASSSAGLRTHYEQYF
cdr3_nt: TGTGCCAGCAGTTCTGCAGGCCTCAGGACTCACTACGAGCAGTACTTC

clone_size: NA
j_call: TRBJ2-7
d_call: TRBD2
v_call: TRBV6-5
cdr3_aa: CASSPLAGDSYEQYF
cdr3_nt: TGTGCCAGCAGTCCTCTAGCGGGGGACTCCTACGAGCAGTACTTC

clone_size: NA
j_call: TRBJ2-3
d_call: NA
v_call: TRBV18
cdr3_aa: CASSPGADTQYF
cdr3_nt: TGTGCCAGCTCACCGGGCGCAGATACGCAGTATTTT

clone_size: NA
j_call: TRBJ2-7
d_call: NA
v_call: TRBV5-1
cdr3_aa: CASRRSGQSSYEQYF
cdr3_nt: TGCGCCAGCCGGCGGAGCGGCCAAAGCTCCTACGAGCAGTACTTC

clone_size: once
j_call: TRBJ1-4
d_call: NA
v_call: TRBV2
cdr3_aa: CASSGQGWDEKLFF
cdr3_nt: TGTGCCAGCAGTGGCCAGGGTTGGGATGAAAAACTGTTTTTT

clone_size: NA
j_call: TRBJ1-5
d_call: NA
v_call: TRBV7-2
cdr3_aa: CASSLIGVGQPQHF
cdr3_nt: TGTGCCAGCAGCTTAATCGGGGTGGGACAGCCCCAGCATTTT

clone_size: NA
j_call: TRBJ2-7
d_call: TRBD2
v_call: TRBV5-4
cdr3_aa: CASSAGLAGGASYEQYF
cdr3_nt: TGTGCCAGCAGCGCGGGACTAGCGGGGGGGGCTTCCTACGAGCAGTACTTC

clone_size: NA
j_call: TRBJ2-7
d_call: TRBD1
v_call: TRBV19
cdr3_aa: CASSQGRGREQYF
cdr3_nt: TGTGCCAGTAGTCAAGGCAGGGGGCGCGAGCAGTACTTC

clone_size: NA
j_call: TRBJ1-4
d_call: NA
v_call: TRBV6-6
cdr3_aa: CASSSNPLTGEKLFF
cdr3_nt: TGTGCCAGCAGTTCCAATCCTCTGACGGGGGAAAAACTGTTTTTT

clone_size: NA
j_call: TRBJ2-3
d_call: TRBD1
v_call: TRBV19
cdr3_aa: CATLRGQATGDTQYF
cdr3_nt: TGTGCCACCTTAAGGGGGCAGGCGACCGGCGATACGCAGTATTTT

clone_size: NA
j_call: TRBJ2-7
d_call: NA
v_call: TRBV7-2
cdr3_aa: CASSLGSGRSYEQYF
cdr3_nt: TGTGCCAGCAGCTTAGGATCGGGGAGATCCTACGAGCAGTACTTC

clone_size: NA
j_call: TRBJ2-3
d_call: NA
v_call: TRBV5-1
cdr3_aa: CASSLRGDTQYF
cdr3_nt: TGCGCCAGCAGTCTTCGGGGAGATACGCAGTATTTT

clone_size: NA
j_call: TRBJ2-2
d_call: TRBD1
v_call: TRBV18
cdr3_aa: CASSPRGQANTGELFF
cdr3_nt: TGTGCCAGCTCACCCCGGGGACAGGCGAACACCGGGGAGCTGTTTTTT

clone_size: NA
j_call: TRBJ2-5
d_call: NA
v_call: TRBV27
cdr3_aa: CARQVGTQYF
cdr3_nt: TGTGCCCGACAAGTTGGGACCCAGTACTTC